This is a list of T cell receptor beta chains from one sample in a study of cytomegalovirus exposure and HLA in healthy donors. This table comes from immunoSEQ multiplex PCR, and its TCRdb copy is limited to in-frame clones, with some not included. The sample carries fewer than 350,000 clones, about 87% recorded once. The source material was PBMCs. The receptors here all came from a woman younger than 30 in good health and CMV-seronegative. Each CDR3 is given with its conserved first and last residue. The order of the fields is J gene, D gene, V gene, CDR3 length, clone size, CDR3 protein, CDR3 DNA. D genes are given only for firm matches. Where a row states a size, it is once, few, many or the class of an expanded clone; other rows omit it.

j_call: TRBJ2-1; d_call: NA; v_call: TRBV20-1; cdr3_length: 11; clone_size: NA; cdr3_aa: CSAGRALEQFF; cdr3_nt: TGCAGTGCTGGGAGAGCGCTTGAGCAGTTCTTC
j_call: TRBJ1-3; d_call: NA; v_call: TRBV7-9; cdr3_length: 14; clone_size: NA; cdr3_aa: CASSLKTPGNTIYF; cdr3_nt: TGTGCCAGCAGCTTGAAAACACCCGGAAACACCATATATTTT
j_call: TRBJ1-4; d_call: TRBD1; v_call: TRBV19; cdr3_length: 13; clone_size: once; cdr3_aa: CASGTGRGEKLFF; cdr3_nt: TGTGCCAGTGGGACAGGGAGAGGTGAAAAACTGTTTTTT
j_call: TRBJ2-3; d_call: TRBD1; v_call: TRBV2; cdr3_length: 15; clone_size: NA; cdr3_aa: CASTTDRAPKDTQYF; cdr3_nt: TGTGCCAGCACCACGGACAGGGCGCCAAAAGATACGCAGTATTTT
j_call: TRBJ2-7; d_call: NA; v_call: TRBV5-1; cdr3_length: 12; clone_size: NA; cdr3_aa: CASSLSSYEQYF; cdr3_nt: TGCGCCAGCAGCTTGTCAAGCTACGAGCAGTACTTC
j_call: TRBJ2-2; d_call: NA; v_call: TRBV9; cdr3_length: 13; clone_size: NA; cdr3_aa: CASSAWNTGELFF; cdr3_nt: TGTGCCAGCAGCGCGTGGAACACCGGGGAGCTGTTTTTT
j_call: TRBJ2-1; d_call: TRBD2; v_call: TRBV6-4; cdr3_length: 16; clone_size: NA; cdr3_aa: CASSEDTSGGFNEQFF; cdr3_nt: TGTGCCAGCAGTGAAGATACTAGCGGGGGTTTCAATGAGCAGTTCTTC
j_call: TRBJ1-6; d_call: TRBD1; v_call: TRBV19; cdr3_length: 16; clone_size: NA; cdr3_aa: CASSRQGELYNSPLHF; cdr3_nt: TGTGCCAGTAGTAGACAGGGGGAGCTATATAATTCACCCCTCCACTTT
j_call: TRBJ2-7; d_call: NA; v_call: TRBV9; cdr3_length: 14; clone_size: NA; cdr3_aa: CASSVDLANYEQYF; cdr3_nt: TGTGCCAGCAGCGTAGATCTAGCTAACTACGAGCAGTACTTC
j_call: TRBJ1-5; d_call: NA; v_call: TRBV6-6; cdr3_length: 12; clone_size: NA; cdr3_aa: CASSSTGQPQHF; cdr3_nt: TGTGCCAGCAGTTCGACAGGCCAGCCCCAGCATTTT
j_call: TRBJ1-2; d_call: TRBD1; v_call: TRBV27; cdr3_length: 14; clone_size: NA; cdr3_aa: CASSFRGADYGYTF; cdr3_nt: TGTGCCAGCAGTTTCAGGGGGGCGGACTATGGCTACACCTTC
j_call: TRBJ2-1; d_call: TRBD2; v_call: TRBV7-9; cdr3_length: 15; clone_size: NA; cdr3_aa: CASRIAGASYNEQFF; cdr3_nt: TGTGCCAGCAGAATAGCGGGGGCCTCCTACAATGAGCAGTTCTTC
j_call: TRBJ1-2; d_call: NA; v_call: TRBV29-1; cdr3_length: 14; clone_size: NA; cdr3_aa: CSVDPTAQGYGYTF; cdr3_nt: TGCAGCGTTGATCCTACAGCCCAGGGGTATGGCTACACCTTC
j_call: TRBJ2-7; d_call: NA; v_call: TRBV7-3; cdr3_length: 15; clone_size: NA; cdr3_aa: CASSPGTSQTYEQYF; cdr3_nt: TGTGCCAGCAGCCCCGGGACTTCACAAACCTACGAGCAGTACTTC
j_call: TRBJ1-1; d_call: NA; v_call: TRBV6-1; cdr3_length: 12; clone_size: NA; cdr3_aa: CASSVMNTEAFF; cdr3_nt: TGTGCCAGCAGTGTAATGAACACTGAAGCTTTCTTT
j_call: TRBJ2-3; d_call: NA; v_call: TRBV30; cdr3_length: 11; clone_size: NA; cdr3_aa: CAWSPGGRGYF; cdr3_nt: TGTGCCTGGAGCCCCGGGGGTCGGGGGTATTTT
j_call: TRBJ1-2; d_call: NA; v_call: TRBV19; cdr3_length: 14; clone_size: few; cdr3_aa: CASSSAAINYGYTF; cdr3_nt: TGTGCCAGTAGTAGTGCAGCGATTAACTATGGCTACACCTTC
j_call: TRBJ1-6; d_call: TRBD1; v_call: TRBV6-5; cdr3_length: 15; clone_size: NA; cdr3_aa: CASRQGQGRYSPLHF; cdr3_nt: TGTGCCAGCAGACAAGGACAGGGGAGGTACTCACCCCTCCACTTT
j_call: TRBJ2-1; d_call: TRBD1; v_call: TRBV7-3; cdr3_length: 15; clone_size: NA; cdr3_aa: CASSPPPTGANEQFF; cdr3_nt: TGTGCCAGCAGCCCACCCCCGACAGGGGCGAATGAGCAGTTCTTC
j_call: TRBJ1-5; d_call: NA; v_call: TRBV15; cdr3_length: 16; clone_size: NA; cdr3_aa: CATSRDAKTRNQPQHF; cdr3_nt: TGTGCCACCAGCAGAGATGCGAAAACCCGCAATCAGCCCCAGCATTTT
j_call: TRBJ2-2; d_call: NA; v_call: TRBV25-1; cdr3_length: 13; clone_size: NA; cdr3_aa: CASSRAGTGELFF; cdr3_nt: TGTGCCAGCAGTCGGGCGGGCACCGGGGAGCTGTTTTTT
j_call: TRBJ1-5; d_call: NA; v_call: TRBV23-1; cdr3_length: 18; clone_size: NA; cdr3_aa: CASSQPFTPLVEYQPQHF; cdr3_nt: TGCGCCAGCAGTCAACCCTTCACACCGCTGGTGGAGTATCAGCCCCAGCATTTT
j_call: TRBJ2-7; d_call: TRBD1; v_call: TRBV7-9; cdr3_length: 16; clone_size: NA; cdr3_aa: CSSSSGQGGSNDEQYF; cdr3_nt: TGTTCCAGCAGCTCGGGACAGGGCGGGAGTAACGACGAGCAGTACTTC
j_call: TRBJ2-7; d_call: NA; v_call: TRBV7-9; cdr3_length: 15; clone_size: NA; cdr3_aa: CASSLQAREDYEQYF; cdr3_nt: TGTGCCAGCAGCTTACAGGCCAGGGAGGACTACGAGCAGTACTTC
j_call: TRBJ2-1; d_call: NA; v_call: TRBV27; cdr3_length: 13; clone_size: NA; cdr3_aa: CASRYGGVGEQFF; cdr3_nt: TGTGCCAGCAGATACGGGGGAGTTGGTGAGCAGTTCTTC
j_call: TRBJ2-7; d_call: TRBD2; v_call: TRBV18; cdr3_length: 13; clone_size: NA; cdr3_aa: CASSPGGGYEQYF; cdr3_nt: TGTGCCAGCTCACCGGGCGGGGGCTACGAGCAGTACTTC
j_call: TRBJ2-2; d_call: TRBD2; v_call: TRBV10-3; cdr3_length: 16; clone_size: NA; cdr3_aa: CAISATSGGNTGELFF; cdr3_nt: TGTGCCATCAGCGCCACTAGCGGGGGGAACACCGGGGAGCTGTTTTTT
j_call: TRBJ2-2; d_call: TRBD1; v_call: TRBV10-3; cdr3_length: 18; clone_size: NA; cdr3_aa: CAISDYSTGTVNTGELFF; cdr3_nt: TGTGCCATCAGCGACTATTCTACCGGGACAGTAAACACCGGGGAGCTGTTTTTT
j_call: TRBJ1-6; d_call: TRBD1; v_call: TRBV9; cdr3_length: 18; clone_size: once; cdr3_aa: CASSERRIRDREHSPLHF; cdr3_nt: TGTGCCAGCAGCGAGAGGAGGATCCGGGACAGAGAACATTCACCCCTCCACTTT
j_call: TRBJ1-3; d_call: NA; v_call: TRBV5-1; cdr3_length: 15; clone_size: once; cdr3_aa: CASSPEGNSRNTIYF; cdr3_nt: TGCGCCAGCAGCCCGGAGGGGAATTCTAGAAACACCATATATTTT
j_call: TRBJ2-2; d_call: TRBD1; v_call: TRBV4-1; cdr3_length: 18; clone_size: NA; cdr3_aa: CASSQTRGQGAGTGELFF; cdr3_nt: TGCGCCAGCAGCCAAACCCGAGGCCAGGGGGCGGGCACCGGGGAGCTGTTTTTT